These 29 T cell receptor beta chains originate from one sample sequenced in a study of a mutant IDH1 vaccine in newly diagnosed glioma. As for time point: week 5, during vaccination. Topical imiquimod was applied with each vaccine dose, which held 300 ug of mutant IDH1 20-mer peptide. Method: immunoSEQ multiplex PCR; TCRdb's copy keeps in-frame clones and lacks some. The table shows about 54,000 clones, with about 81% occurring only once. These receptors have no known antigen. Sample: PBMCs, taken from a glioma patient whose treatment included an IDH1 peptide vaccine. The receptors shown here come from a man in his thirties or forties with glioma.

The V gene is TRBV19, the J gene TRBJ1-3; D is unclear. Trimming cost V 3 bases and J 4 bases, with 10 bases left between them. The CDR3 is made up of 14 amino acids. Germline values: CDR1 LNHDA, CDR2 SQIVND (reference sequence). CDR3 region: CASSMTVAGNTIYF. CDR3 in DNA: TGTGCCAGTAGTATGACGGTTGCGGGAAACACCATATATTTT.

The chain carries TRBV2 and TRBJ2-2; 9 bases are a match to TRBD1. This CDR3 has 14 amino acids. V shed 6 bases and J 1 base; nucleotides not matched to a gene: 0. Germline loops: CDR1 SNHLY, CDR2 FYNNEI. The CDR3 reads CASRTGGNTGELFF. The CDR3 bases are TGTGCCAGCAGGACAGGGGGGAACACCGGGGAGCTGTTTTTT.

V and J are TRBV5-6 and TRBJ1-1; TRBD1 might be the D (6 bases). Trimming pared 6 bases from V and 0 bases from J, leaving 18 bases between. The CDR3 has 16 residues. CDR1 and CDR2 from the germline V gene are SGHDT and YYEEEE. The CDR3 reads CASTRSRGTMNTEAFF. The CDR3 coding sequence is TGTGCCAGCACTCGAAGCAGGGGAACAATGAACACTGAAGCTTTCTTT.

The CDR3 region is CASSLNGPSAEKLFF. CDR3 DNA: TGTGCCAGCTCACTCAATGGACCCTCCGCGGAAAAACTGTTTTTT. The chain links TRBV18 to TRBJ1-4; D unresolved. Looked up from germline, CDR1 is KGHSH and CDR2 is LQKENI. V lost 4 bases, J lost 8 bases, and 17 bases lay in between. There are 15 residues in the CDR3.

V and J are TRBV30 and TRBJ1-6; 7 positions match TRBD1. Germline CDR1 and CDR2: GTSNPN and SVGIG (reference sequence). There are 13 residues in the CDR3. The V segment lost 4 bases and the J segment 7 bases; nucleotides outside the gene matches: 4. In DNA, the CDR3 is TGTGCCTGGAACCGGGACAGAAATTCACCCCTCCACTTT. The encoded protein is CAWNRDRNSPLHF.

This chain uses TRBV7-2 with TRBJ1-1, with D tentatively TRBD1 (6 bases). The CDR3 is made up of 16 amino acids. V lost 4 bases and J 1 base, leaving 16 bases between the germline ends. Germline values: CDR1 SGHTA, CDR2 FQGNSA. The CDR3 sequence: CASSSQTTTGNTEAFF. CDR3 nucleotide sequence: TGTGCCAGCAGCTCCCAGACCACGACAGGGAACACTGAAGCTTTCTTT.

The chain links TRBV9 to TRBJ2-3, with TRBD1 as a possible D gene (6 bases). The germline gives CDR1 SGDLS, CDR2 YYNGEE. This CDR3 comprises 14 residues. The V and J ends lost 6 bases and 4 bases respectively, with 15 bases between them. For the CDR3, the DNA is TGTGCCAGCACCAGTACTAACAGGGCAGATACGCAGTATTTT. Protein sequence: CASTSTNRADTQYF. Full variable domain (rest looked up from reference TRBV9 and TRBJ2-3): DSGVTQTPKHLITATGQRVTLRCSPRSGDLSVYWYQQSLDQGLQFLIQYYNGEERAKGNILERFSAQQFPDLHSELNLSSLELGDSALYFCASTSTNRADTQYFGPGTRLTVL.

The rearrangement joins TRBV5-4 to TRBJ2-1, with D perhaps matching TRBD1 or TRBD2 (5 bases each). This CDR3 is built from 12 residues. V lost 4 bases and J lost 7, with 9 bases in between. From germline, CDR1 is SGHNT and CDR2 YYREEE (reference sequence). This CDR3 is CASSRGTNEQFF. Here the CDR3 DNA reads TGTGCCAGCAGCAGAGGGACGAATGAGCAGTTCTTC.

The chain links TRBV27 to TRBJ2-2; D not certain. Trimming shortened V by 6 bases and J by 2 bases, and 10 bases separated the two germline ends. The CDR3 has 14 amino acids. Germline V gene lookup returns CDR1 MNHEY and CDR2 SMNVEV (reference sequence). The CDR3 bases are TGTGCCAGCAGCATAGTAGGAAACACCGGGGAGCTGTTTTTT. The encoded protein is CASSIVGNTGELFF.

J is TRBJ2-4 and V is TRBV27; D ambiguous. This CDR3 has 17 amino acids. Trimming shortened V by 5 bases and J by 0 bases, and 17 bases separated the two germline ends. Germline V gene lookup returns CDR1 MNHEY and CDR2 SMNVEV (reference sequence). The CDR3 sequence is CASSPTRGSLAKNIQYF. Written as DNA, the CDR3 is TGTGCCAGCAGTCCCACCCGAGGAAGCTTAGCCAAAAACATTCAGTACTTC.

The CDR3 region is CASSISPGSSYEQYF. Here the CDR3 DNA reads TGTGCCAGTAGTATATCCCCAGGGAGCTCCTACGAGCAGTACTTC. The V gene is TRBV19, the J gene TRBJ2-7; D may correspond to TRBD1 or TRBD2 (5 bases each). The V end lost 2 bases, the J end lost 0 bases, and 11 bases lay between the germline ends. CDR1 is LNHDA, CDR2 SQIVND, per germline (reference sequence). This CDR3 comprises 15 residues.

The chain employs TRBV4-1 and TRBJ2-7, with 7 bases identical to TRBD1. CDR1 is MGHRA, CDR2 YSYEKL, per germline. CDR3 length equals 18 residues. With 1 base clipped from V and 2 bases from J, the junction kept 14 bases outside the gene matches. In nucleotides, the CDR3 is TGCGCCAGCAGCCAAGTTCTCGTTTCGGGACAGCGACCCTACGAGCAGTACTTC. This translates into CASSQVLVSGQRPYEQYF.

The chain uses TRBV5-1 and TRBJ2-6; no firm D call. This CDR3 spans 17 amino acids. Between the trimmed V and J ends, which lost 4 bases and 5 bases, there was a span of 19 bases. Germline CDR1 is SGHRS and CDR2 is YFSETQ. The CDR3 spells CASSNISVQSRANVLTF. CDR3 sequence (DNA): TGCGCCAGCAGCAATATATCGGTTCAAAGTCGGGCCAACGTCCTGACTTTC.

This clone occurred a few times. This sequence joins TRBV30 and TRBJ1-5; possible D gene TRBD1, 5 bases. V gave up 1 base and J gave up 0 bases, with 7 bases separating them. The CDR3 sequence is 14 residues long. The V gene's germline CDR1 is GTSNPN and CDR2 SVGIG (reference sequence). CDR3 nucleotide sequence: TGTGCCTGGAGTGGGGGGTATAGCAATCAGCCCCAGCATTTT. Protein product: CAWSGGYSNQPQHF.

This clone has a handful of counts. This chain connects TRBV11-2 to TRBJ1-1; D uncertain. This CDR3 contains 14 residues. The V and J ends lost 2 bases and 0 bases respectively, with 7 bases between them. The germline V gene has CDR1 SGHAT and CDR2 FQNNGV. The CDR3 reads CASSLNQMNTEAFF. CDR3 coding DNA: TGTGCCAGCAGCTTAAATCAGATGAACACTGAAGCTTTCTTT.

This chain joins TRBV27 and TRBJ2-1; no definite D call. This CDR3 contains 14 residues. Germline V gene lookup returns CDR1 MNHEY and CDR2 SMNVEV (reference sequence). The V and J ends lost 5 bases and 4 bases respectively, with 12 bases between them. The DNA of the CDR3 is TGTGCCAGCAGTAGGGAACAGCCTTACAATGAGCAGTTCTTC. It is translated as CASSREQPYNEQFF.

The chain carries TRBV11-2 and TRBJ1-6; 7 bases match TRBD1. The trim removed 4 bases at V and 7 bases at J, leaving 7 bases unmatched. There are 15 residues in the CDR3. Germline CDR1 SGHAT, CDR2 FQNNGV. The CDR3 nucleotides read TGTGCCAGCAGCTCTCAGGGACAGCCCAATTCACCCCTCCACTTT. It encodes CASSSQGQPNSPLHF.

V gene TRBV9 combines with J gene TRBJ1-2, with a weak D call TRBD1 (5 bases). The CDR3 consists of 14 residues. Trimming shortened V by 0 bases and J by 2 bases, and 8 bases separated the two germline ends. CDR1 is SGDLS and CDR2 is YYNGEE in the germline V gene. CDR3 in amino acids: CASSVGGRNYGYTF. CDR3 DNA sequence: TGTGCCAGCAGCGTAGGGGGGAGAAACTATGGCTACACCTTC. Looking up the rest from reference TRBV9 and TRBJ1-2 gives the full variable domain: DSGVTQTPKHLITATGQRVTLRCSPRSGDLSVYWYQQSLDQGLQFLIQYYNGEERAKGNILERFSAQQFPDLHSELNLSSLELGDSALYFCASSVGGRNYGYTFGSGTRLTVV.

V is TRBV6-5 and J is TRBJ1-4, with 8 bases matching TRBD1. The J segment lost 8 bases and the V segment lost 6 bases, leaving 8 bases of the junction unmatched. CDR1 is MNHEY, CDR2 SVGAGI, per germline. The CDR3 sequence is 14 residues long. The CDR3 DNA reads as TGTGCCAGCAGGGACAGGGCCCTCAGGGAAAAACTGTTTTTT. Encoded protein: CASRDRALREKLFF.

The chain is built from TRBV5-1 and TRBJ2-5, with 8 bases lining up with TRBD1. Trimming at V came to 7 bases and at J to 2 bases, leaving 7 bases not matched to a gene. The CDR3 totals 14 residues. Germline assignment: CDR1 SGHRS and CDR2 YFSETQ. The CDR3 is CASSGRQGQETQYF. The CDR3 nucleotides read TGCGCCAGCTCCGGGAGACAGGGGCAAGAGACCCAGTACTTC. The variable domain in full, with the rest retrieved from reference TRBV5-1 and TRBJ2-5, is KAGVTQTPRYLIKTRGQQVTLSCSPISGHRSVSWYQQTPGQGLQFLFEYFSETQRNKGNFPGRFSGRQFSNSRSEMNVSTLELGDSALYLCASSGRQGQETQYFGPGTRLLVL.

With respect to this clone: Other DNA sequences in the sample encode the same CDR3. The chain has TRBV21-1 and TRBJ2-2; the tabulated D call, TRBD2, remains unverified against the DNA. TRBV21-1 is recorded as a pseudogene. The CDR3 length is 17 residues. The CDR3 sequence is CASSKQFRGTGTGELFF. In DNA, the CDR3 is TGTGCCAGCAGCAAACAGTTCCGAGGAACCGGGACCGGGGAGCTGTTTTTT.

This clone was detected once. The chain carries TRBV5-4 and TRBJ2-3, with TRBD1 as a possible D gene (5 bases). CDR1 and CDR2 from the germline V gene are SGHNT and YYREEE (reference sequence). The CDR3 consists of 12 residues. Trimming removed 4 bases at V and 5 bases at J, with 8 bases between. CDR3 in DNA: TGTGCCAGCAGCAGTAGGGGAGATACGCAGTATTTT. It translates to CASSSRGDTQYF. The variable domain in full, with the rest retrieved from reference TRBV5-4 and TRBJ2-3, is ETGVTQSPTHLIKTRGQQVTLRCSSQSGHNTVSWYQQALGQGPQFIFQYYREEENGRGNFPPRFSGLQFPNYSSELNVNALELDDSALYLCASSSRGDTQYFGPGTRLTVL.

The J gene is TRBJ1-6, the V gene TRBV9, with 7 nucleotides matching TRBD1. Germline lookup yields CDR1 SGDLS and CDR2 YYNGEE. Trimming at V came to 0 bases and at J to 10 bases, leaving 7 bases not matched to a gene. This CDR3 spans 15 amino acids. This chain's CDR3 is CASSVGDRVRSPLHF. The CDR3 DNA reads TGTGCCAGCAGCGTAGGTGACAGGGTGAGGTCACCCCTCCACTTT.

The V call is TRBV5-3, the J call TRBJ2-7; the D is unclear. TRBV5-3 is given ORF status, its function remaining uncertain. The ends were cut back, 2 bases at V and 3 bases at J, with 30 bases in the middle. The CDR3 runs to 20 residues. This CDR3 reads CARSFTPDPARWQVDYEQYF. The CDR3 coding sequence is TGTGCCAGAAGCTTCACCCCAGACCCGGCCAGGTGGCAGGTAGACTACGAGCAGTACTTC.

The rearrangement uses TRBV7-9 and TRBJ1-5; no clear D gene. The germline V gene has CDR1 SEHNR and CDR2 FQNEAQ (reference sequence). Trimming removed 4 bases at V and 0 bases at J, with 19 bases between. This CDR3 region has 18 residues. CDR3 coding DNA: TGTGCCAGCAGCTCTATCTCATCCGGAAAGTATAGCAATCAGCCCCAGCATTTT. Its translation: CASSSISSGKYSNQPQHF.

This clone was seen just once. This is likely a read error, given that the CDR3 carries no conserved phenylalanine or tryptophan at its end. The chain joins TRBV2 to TRBJ1-2; unclear D gene. This CDR3 region has 13 residues. V shed 1 base and J shed 5 bases, with 8 bases lying between them. Germline lookup yields CDR1 SNHLY and CDR2 FYNNEI. CDR3 protein: CASSEGAEYGYTS. The CDR3 region has the DNA TGTGCCAGCAGTGAAGGGGCGGAGTATGGCTACACCTCC.

The rearrangement uses TRBV4-1 and TRBJ2-5; D possibly matches TRBD1 or TRBD2 (5 bases each). The tail of the sequence fits TRBJ2-7 better, so the J call may be wrong. Germline CDR1 reads MGHRA; CDR2 reads YSYEKL. The CDR3 contains 13 residues. The CDR3 region has the DNA TGCGCCAGCAGTGTGGTGGGGGAATACGAGCAGTACTTC. This sequence encodes CASSVVGEYEQYF.

V and J are TRBV27 and TRBJ2-5; D gene unclear. Germline CDR1 MNHEY, CDR2 SMNVEV (reference sequence). V was clipped by 5 bases and J by 3 bases, with 10 bases between them. The CDR3 is 13 amino acids. The CDR3 loop is CASSPGPEETQYF. CDR3 nucleotides: TGTGCCAGCAGTCCCGGGCCAGAAGAGACCCAGTACTTC.

The chain uses TRBV7-9 and TRBJ2-1; D unclear. V was trimmed by 5 bases and J by 2 bases, leaving 13 bases between them. Per the germline V gene, CDR1 is SEHNR and CDR2 is FQNEAQ (reference sequence). This CDR3 is 15 amino acids long. The CDR3 sequence: CASSLTLMAYNEQFF. The CDR3 DNA reads as TGTGCCAGCAGCCTCACCCTAATGGCCTACAATGAGCAGTTCTTC. Based on the CDR3 plus reference TRBV7-9 and TRBJ2-1, the full variable domain is DTGVSQNPRHKITKRGQNVTFRCDPISEHNRLYWYRQTLGQGPEFLTYFQNEAQLEKSRLLSDRFSAERPKGSFSTLEIQRTEQGDSAMYLCASSLTLMAYNEQFFGPGTRLTVL.